The 15 T cell receptor beta chains presented below share a single source sample, sequenced in a study of T cell changes during pregnancy in multiple sclerosis. Method: immunoSEQ multiplex PCR; TCRdb's copy keeps in-frame clones and lacks some. The table shows approximately 100,000 clones, with under 95% occurring only once. Sequenced here: peripheral blood, sampled before pregnancy. The receptors originated from a female donor with multiple sclerosis, enrolled in a pregnancy study.

This clone was seen a single time. The J gene is TRBJ1-2, the V gene TRBV9, with 8 bases fitting TRBD1. V trimming: 0 bases; J trimming: 6 bases; junction bases outside the gene matches: 16. Per germline, CDR1 SGDLS and CDR2 YYNGEE. The CDR3 spans 18 residues. The CDR3 DNA reads TGTGCCAGCAGCGTAGCTCCCCATCAGGGCAGGGGGCCTAATGGCTACACCTTC. Encoded protein: CASSVAPHQGRGPNGYTF. Filled out from reference TRBV9 and TRBJ1-2, the complete variable domain reads DSGVTQTPKHLITATGQRVTLRCSPRSGDLSVYWYQQSLDQGLQFLIQYYNGEERAKGNILERFSAQQFPDLHSELNLSSLELGDSALYFCASSVAPHQGRGPNGYTFGSGTRLTVV.

The chain links TRBV5-4 to TRBJ1-1; 9 bases match TRBD1. Germline V gene data show CDR1 as SGHNT and CDR2 as YYREEE (reference sequence). The CDR3 has 17 residues. The trim removed 4 bases at V and 4 bases at J, leaving 14 bases unmatched. CDR3 nucleotide sequence: TGTGCCAGCAGCCCAACCCAAGACCTGACAGGGGGCACTGAAGCTTTCTTT. Residues: CASSPTQDLTGGTEAFF.

This clone showed up just once. The J gene is TRBJ2-7, the V gene TRBV5-1, with D tentatively TRBD1 (6 bases). The CDR3 extends over 14 amino acids. Per the germline V gene, CDR1 is SGHRS and CDR2 is YFSETQ. The V and J ends lost 2 bases and 9 bases respectively, with 18 bases between them. The CDR3 protein is CASSFDRPPQGQYF. The CDR3 coding sequence is TGCGCCAGCAGCTTCGACAGGCCCCCCCAAGGGCAGTACTTC.

This sequence joins TRBV29-1 and TRBJ1-1; 7 nucleotides agree with TRBD1. The V gene's germline CDR1 is SQVTM and CDR2 ANQGSEA. V was clipped by 6 bases and J by 5 bases; unmatched bases: 9. This CDR3 spans 13 amino acids. CDR3 DNA sequence: TGCAGCGTGTTTGAGACAGGGATGACTGAAGCTTTCTTT. Its protein product is CSVFETGMTEAFF.

The genes are TRBV28 and TRBJ1-2, with D unresolved. V was clipped by 5 bases and J by 0 bases, with 10 bases between them. CDR3 length equals 14 residues. Germline values: CDR1 MDHEN, CDR2 SYDVKM. The CDR3 DNA sequence: TGTGCCAGCAGTACTTACTTAGCTAACTATGGCTACACCTTC. Its translation is CASSTYLANYGYTF.

V gene TRBV4-1 combines with J gene TRBJ2-7, with D maybe TRBD1 (6 bases). Germline loops: CDR1 MGHRA, CDR2 YSYEKL. The CDR3 covers 16 residues. The ends were cut back, 5 bases at V and 4 bases at J, with 21 bases in the middle. The CDR3 nucleotides read TGCGCCAGCAGCACCAGAGCAACAGGGCTGCCATACGAGCAGTACTTC. Translation gives CASSTRATGLPYEQYF.

V usage is TRBV4-3 and J usage is TRBJ2-3, with TRBD2 as a possible D gene (6 bases). CDR3 length: 17 residues. V was shortened by 2 bases and J by 2 bases, with 17 bases between the two germline ends. The V gene's germline CDR1 is LGHNA and CDR2 YSLEER. The CDR3 DNA reads TGCGCCAGCAGCCAAAGGACGCGGGGACCAAACACAGATACGCAGTATTTT. Protein sequence: CASSQRTRGPNTDTQYF.

This rearrangement joins TRBV11-2 to TRBJ1-1; D is uncertain. Germline V gives CDR1 SGHAT, CDR2 FQNNGV. This CDR3 contains 15 residues. V dropped 3 bases and J dropped 4 bases, with 15 bases sitting between them. CDR3 DNA sequence: TGTGCCAGCAGCTTCACGACCCCAGGCAGCACTGAAGCTTTCTTT. Translated: CASSFTTPGSTEAFF. Variable domain in full (rest from reference TRBV11-2 and TRBJ1-1): EAGVAQSPRYKIIEKRQSVAFWCNPISGHATLYWYQQILGQGPKLLIQFQNNGVVDDSQLPKDRFSAERLKGVDSTLKIQPAKLEDSAVYLCASSFTTPGSTEAFFGQGTRLTVV.

This clone was counted a few times. The chain couples TRBV6-5 to TRBJ2-7, with 7 bases that match TRBD1. CDR3 length equals 14 residues. Trimming took 2 bases from V and 5 from J; bases not matched to a gene: 6. Germline V CDR1 and CDR2: MNHEY, SVGAGI. This CDR3 reads CASSYETGSHEQYF. The DNA for the CDR3 is TGTGCCAGCAGTTACGAGACAGGGAGTCACGAGCAGTACTTC.

The chain links TRBV28 to TRBJ1-5, with unresolved D. CDR3 length equals 14 residues. V was clipped by 6 bases and J by 2 bases, with 11 bases between them. Germline CDR1 reads MDHEN; CDR2 reads SYDVKM. The CDR3: CASRLPKRNQPQHF. The CDR3 DNA reads as TGTGCCAGCAGATTACCCAAGCGCAATCAGCCCCAGCATTTT.

Points on this clone: A read error may produce the germline difference seen at one junction end. The rearrangement links TRBV7-9 to TRBJ1-5; D gene unclear. The germline gives CDR1 SEHNR, CDR2 FQNEAQ (reference sequence). This CDR3 is built from 14 residues. The CDR3 DNA reads as TGCGCCAGCAGCTCGGAAGCGGGCAGTCAGCCCCAGCATTTT. This encodes CASSSEAGSQPQHF.

The chain links TRBV30 to TRBJ2-7; 8 bases align to TRBD1. The CDR3 is made up of 13 amino acids. With 1 base clipped from V and 7 bases from J, the junction kept 6 bases outside the gene matches. CDR1 and CDR2 from the germline V gene are GTSNPN and SVGIG (reference sequence). CDR3 nucleotide sequence: TGTGCCTGGAGTGGGCAGGGGGCGCGTGAGCAGTACTTC. Protein sequence: CAWSGQGAREQYF.

This rearrangement joins TRBV7-3 to TRBJ2-1; 13 bases agree with TRBD2. After removal of 6 bases from V and 4 bases from J, the junction contained 3 bases not matched to a gene. Germline CDR1 and CDR2: SGHTA and FQGTGA. The CDR3 is 15 amino acids. The CDR3 DNA reads TGTGCCAGCAGTGAGGGACTAGCGGGATACAATGAGCAGTTCTTC. It is translated as CASSEGLAGYNEQFF.

The chain links TRBV12-1 to TRBJ2-7; the D call of TRBD1 is as the table states it, not checked on the DNA. TRBV12-1 is classified as a pseudogene. CDR3 length: 16 amino acids. CDR3 coding DNA: TGTGCCAGCAGCGGCACAAGTAGACAGGCGGGCCACGAGCAGTACTTC. This translates into CASSGTSRQAGHEQYF.

The chain is built from TRBV30 and TRBJ1-4, with D perhaps TRBD1 (5 bases). Trimming left V 7 bases short and J 11 bases short, with 20 bases between. The CDR3 is made up of 13 amino acids. Germline CDR1 reads GTSNPN; CDR2 reads SVGIG (reference sequence). CDR3 protein: CASGDSTMGKLFF. The DNA for the CDR3 is TGTGCCTCGGGGGACTCAACCATGGGGAAACTGTTTTTT.